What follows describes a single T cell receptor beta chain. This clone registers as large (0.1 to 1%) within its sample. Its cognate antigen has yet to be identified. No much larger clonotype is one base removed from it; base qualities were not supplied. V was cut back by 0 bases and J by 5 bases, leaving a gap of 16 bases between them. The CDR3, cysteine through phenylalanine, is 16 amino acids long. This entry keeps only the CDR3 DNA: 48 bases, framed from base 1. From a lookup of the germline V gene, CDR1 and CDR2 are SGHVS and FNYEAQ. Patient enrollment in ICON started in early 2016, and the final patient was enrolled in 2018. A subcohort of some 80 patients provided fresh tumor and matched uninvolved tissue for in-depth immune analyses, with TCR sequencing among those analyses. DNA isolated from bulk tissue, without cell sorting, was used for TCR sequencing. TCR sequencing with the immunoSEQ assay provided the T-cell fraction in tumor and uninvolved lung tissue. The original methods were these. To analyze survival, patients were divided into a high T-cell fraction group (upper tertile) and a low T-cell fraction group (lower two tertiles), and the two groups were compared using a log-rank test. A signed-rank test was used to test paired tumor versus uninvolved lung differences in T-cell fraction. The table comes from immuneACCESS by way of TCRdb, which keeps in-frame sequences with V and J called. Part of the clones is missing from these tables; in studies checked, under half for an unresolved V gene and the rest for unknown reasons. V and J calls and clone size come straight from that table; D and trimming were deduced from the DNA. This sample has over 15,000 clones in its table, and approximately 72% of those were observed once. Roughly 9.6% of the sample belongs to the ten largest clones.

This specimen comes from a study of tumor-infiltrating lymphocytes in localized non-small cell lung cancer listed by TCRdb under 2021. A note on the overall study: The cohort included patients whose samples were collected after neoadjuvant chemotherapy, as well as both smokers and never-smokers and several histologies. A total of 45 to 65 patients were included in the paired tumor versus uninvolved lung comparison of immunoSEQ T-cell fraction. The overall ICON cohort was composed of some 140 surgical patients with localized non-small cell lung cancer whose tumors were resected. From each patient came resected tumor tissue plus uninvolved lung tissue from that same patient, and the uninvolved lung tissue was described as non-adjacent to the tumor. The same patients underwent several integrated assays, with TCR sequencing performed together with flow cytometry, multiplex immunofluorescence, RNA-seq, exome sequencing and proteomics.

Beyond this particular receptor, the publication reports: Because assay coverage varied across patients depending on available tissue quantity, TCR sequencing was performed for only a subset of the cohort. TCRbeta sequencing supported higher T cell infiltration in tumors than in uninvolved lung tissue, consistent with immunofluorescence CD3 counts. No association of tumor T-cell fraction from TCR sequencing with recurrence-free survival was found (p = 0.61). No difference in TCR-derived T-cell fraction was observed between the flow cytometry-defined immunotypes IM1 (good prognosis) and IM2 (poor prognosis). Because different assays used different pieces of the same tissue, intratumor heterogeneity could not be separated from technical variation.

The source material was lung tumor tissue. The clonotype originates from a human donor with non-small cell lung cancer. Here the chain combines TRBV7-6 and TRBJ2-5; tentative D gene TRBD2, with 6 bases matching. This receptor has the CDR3 CASSLAWIAEEETQYF. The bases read TGTGCCAGCAGCTTAGCGTGGATAGCGGAGGAGGAGACCCAGTACTTC.